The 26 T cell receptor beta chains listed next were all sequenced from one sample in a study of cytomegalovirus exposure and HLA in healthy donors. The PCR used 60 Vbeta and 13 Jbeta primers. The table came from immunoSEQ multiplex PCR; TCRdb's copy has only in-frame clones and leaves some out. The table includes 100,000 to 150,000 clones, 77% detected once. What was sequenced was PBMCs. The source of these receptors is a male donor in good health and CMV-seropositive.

CDR3 sequence: CASSTRGGAGEKLFF. In DNA, the CDR3 is TGTGCCAGCAGTACCCGGGGGGGGGCTGGGGAAAAACTGTTTTTT. The chain recombines TRBV28 with TRBJ1-4; possible D gene TRBD1, 6 bases. CDR3 size: 15 residues. Germline CDR1 reads MDHEN; CDR2 reads SYDVKM. Trimming took off 5 bases at V and 8 bases at J, with 18 bases between the two ends.

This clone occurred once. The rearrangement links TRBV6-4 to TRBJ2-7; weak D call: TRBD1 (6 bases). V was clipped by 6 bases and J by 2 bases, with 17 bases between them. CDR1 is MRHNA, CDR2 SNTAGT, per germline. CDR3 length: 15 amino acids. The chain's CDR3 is CASSLTGNPPYEQYF. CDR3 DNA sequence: TGTGCCAGCAGCCTAACAGGGAATCCCCCCTACGAGCAGTACTTC.

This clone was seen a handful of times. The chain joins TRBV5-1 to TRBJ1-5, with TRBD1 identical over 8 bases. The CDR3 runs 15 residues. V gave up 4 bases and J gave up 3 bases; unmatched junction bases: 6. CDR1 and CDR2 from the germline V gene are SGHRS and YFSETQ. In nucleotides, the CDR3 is TGCGCCAGCAGCCAAGGACAGGGCCTCAATCAGCCCCAGCATTTT. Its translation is CASSQGQGLNQPQHF. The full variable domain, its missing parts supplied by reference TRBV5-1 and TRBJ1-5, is KAGVTQTPRYLIKTRGQQVTLSCSPISGHRSVSWYQQTPGQGLQFLFEYFSETQRNKGNFPGRFSGRQFSNSRSEMNVSTLELGDSALYLCASSQGQGLNQPQHFGDGTRLSIL.

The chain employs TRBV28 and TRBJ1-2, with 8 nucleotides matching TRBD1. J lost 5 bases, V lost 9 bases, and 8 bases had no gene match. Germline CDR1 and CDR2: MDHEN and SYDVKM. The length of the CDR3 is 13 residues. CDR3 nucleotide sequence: TGTGCCAGTTATAGACAGGGGAGATATGGCTACACCTTC. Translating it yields CASYRQGRYGYTF.

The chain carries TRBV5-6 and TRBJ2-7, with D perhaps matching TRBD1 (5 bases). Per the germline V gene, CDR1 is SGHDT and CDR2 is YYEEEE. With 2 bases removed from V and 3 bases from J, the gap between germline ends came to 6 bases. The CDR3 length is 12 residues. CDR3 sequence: CASSLGDYEQYF. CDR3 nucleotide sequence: TGTGCCAGCAGCTTAGGGGACTACGAGCAGTACTTC.

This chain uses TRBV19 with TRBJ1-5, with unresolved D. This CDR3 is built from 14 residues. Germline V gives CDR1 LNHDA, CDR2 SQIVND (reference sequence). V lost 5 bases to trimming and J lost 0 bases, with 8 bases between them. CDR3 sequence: CASSYRDSNQPQHF. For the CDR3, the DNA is TGTGCCAGTAGTTACCGGGATAGCAATCAGCCCCAGCATTTT.

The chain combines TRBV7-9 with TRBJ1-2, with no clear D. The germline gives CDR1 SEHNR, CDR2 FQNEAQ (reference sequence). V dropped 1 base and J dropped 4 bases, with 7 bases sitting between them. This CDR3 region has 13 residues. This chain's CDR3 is CASSLGTAYGYTF. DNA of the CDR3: TGTGCCAGCAGCTTAGGAACAGCCTATGGCTACACCTTC.

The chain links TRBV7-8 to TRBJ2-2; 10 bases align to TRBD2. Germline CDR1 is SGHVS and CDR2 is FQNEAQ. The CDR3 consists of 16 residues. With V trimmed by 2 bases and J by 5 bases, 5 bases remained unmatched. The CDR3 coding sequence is TGTGCCAGCAGCTTAATACTAGCGGGGAGTACCGGGGAGCTGTTTTTT. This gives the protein CASSLILAGSTGELFF.

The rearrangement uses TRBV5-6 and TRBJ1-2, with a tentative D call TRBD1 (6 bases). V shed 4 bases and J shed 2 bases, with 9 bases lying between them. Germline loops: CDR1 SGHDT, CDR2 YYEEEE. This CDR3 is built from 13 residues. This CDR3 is CASSLGQNYGYTF. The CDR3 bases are TGTGCCAGCAGCCTCGGACAGAACTATGGCTACACCTTC.

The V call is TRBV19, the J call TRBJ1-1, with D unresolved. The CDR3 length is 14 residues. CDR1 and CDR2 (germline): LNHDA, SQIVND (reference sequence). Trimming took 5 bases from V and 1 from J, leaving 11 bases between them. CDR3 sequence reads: CASSPPRQNTEAFF. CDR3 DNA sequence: TGTGCCAGTAGTCCTCCTCGACAGAACACTGAAGCTTTCTTT. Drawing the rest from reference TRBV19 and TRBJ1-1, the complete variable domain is DGGITQSPKYLFRKEGQNVTLSCEQNLNHDAMYWYRQDPGQGLRLIYYSQIVNDFQKGDIAEGYSVSREKKESFPLTVTSAQKNPTAFYLCASSPPRQNTEAFFGQGTRLTVV.

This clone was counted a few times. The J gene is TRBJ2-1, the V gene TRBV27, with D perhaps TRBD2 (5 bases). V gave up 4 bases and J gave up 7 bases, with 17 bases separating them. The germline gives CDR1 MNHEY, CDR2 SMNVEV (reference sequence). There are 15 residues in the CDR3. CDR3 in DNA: TGTGCCAGCAGTTCAACGAGCCATCCGGGGAATGAGCAGTTCTTC. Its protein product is CASSSTSHPGNEQFF.

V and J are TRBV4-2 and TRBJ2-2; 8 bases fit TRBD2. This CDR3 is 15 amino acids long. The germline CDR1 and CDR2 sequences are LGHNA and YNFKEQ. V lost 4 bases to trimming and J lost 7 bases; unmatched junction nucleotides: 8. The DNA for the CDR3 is TGTGCCAGCAGCCTTACTAGCGGAGGGATCGGGGAGCTGTTTTTT. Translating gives CASSLTSGGIGELFF.

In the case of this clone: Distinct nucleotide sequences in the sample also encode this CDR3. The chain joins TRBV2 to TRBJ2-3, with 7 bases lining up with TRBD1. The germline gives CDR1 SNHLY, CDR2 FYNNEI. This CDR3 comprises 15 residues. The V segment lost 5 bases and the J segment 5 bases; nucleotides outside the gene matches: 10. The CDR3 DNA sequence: TGTGCCAGCAGTCCGGGACAGCTGGTGAAAGATACGCAGTATTTT. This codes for CASSPGQLVKDTQYF.

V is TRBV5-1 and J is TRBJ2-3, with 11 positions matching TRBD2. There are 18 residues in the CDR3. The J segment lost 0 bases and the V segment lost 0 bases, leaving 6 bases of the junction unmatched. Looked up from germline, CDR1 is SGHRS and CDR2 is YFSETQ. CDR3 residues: CASSLATSGSWSTDTQYF. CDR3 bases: TGCGCCAGCAGCTTGGCCACTAGCGGGAGTTGGAGCACAGATACGCAGTATTTT.

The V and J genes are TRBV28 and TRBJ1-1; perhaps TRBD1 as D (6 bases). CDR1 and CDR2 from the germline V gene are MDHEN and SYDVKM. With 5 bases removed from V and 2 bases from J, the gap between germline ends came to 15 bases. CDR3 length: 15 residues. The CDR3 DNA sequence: TGTGCCAGCAGTCCTCCGGGGGGGCGTAACACTGAAGCTTTCTTT. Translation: CASSPPGGRNTEAFF.

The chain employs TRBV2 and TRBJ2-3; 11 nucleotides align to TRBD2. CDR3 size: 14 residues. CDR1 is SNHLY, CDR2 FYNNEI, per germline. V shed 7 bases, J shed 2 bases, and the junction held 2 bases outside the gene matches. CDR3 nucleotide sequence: TGTGCCAGCATGACTAGCGGGAACACAGATACGCAGTATTTT. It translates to CASMTSGNTDTQYF.

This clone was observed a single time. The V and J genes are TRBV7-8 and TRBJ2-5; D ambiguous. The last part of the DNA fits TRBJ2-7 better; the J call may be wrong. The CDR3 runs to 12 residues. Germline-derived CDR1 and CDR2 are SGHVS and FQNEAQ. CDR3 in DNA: TGTGCCAGCAGCTTAAGTACCTACGAGCAGTACTTC. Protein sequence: CASSLSTYEQYF.

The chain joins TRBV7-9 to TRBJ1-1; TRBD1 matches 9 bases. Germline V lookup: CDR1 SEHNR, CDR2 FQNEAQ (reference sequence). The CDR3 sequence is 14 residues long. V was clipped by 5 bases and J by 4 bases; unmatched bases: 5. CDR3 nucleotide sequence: TGTGCCAGCAGCGGCCAGGACAGGGGCACTGAAGCTTTCTTT. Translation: CASSGQDRGTEAFF.

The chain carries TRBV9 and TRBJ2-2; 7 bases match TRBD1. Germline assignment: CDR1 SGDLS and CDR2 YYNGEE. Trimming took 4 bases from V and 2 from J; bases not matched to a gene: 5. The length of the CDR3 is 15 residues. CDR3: CASSRGQTNTGELFF. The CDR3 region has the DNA TGTGCCAGCAGCCGGGGACAGACAAACACCGGGGAGCTGTTTTTT.

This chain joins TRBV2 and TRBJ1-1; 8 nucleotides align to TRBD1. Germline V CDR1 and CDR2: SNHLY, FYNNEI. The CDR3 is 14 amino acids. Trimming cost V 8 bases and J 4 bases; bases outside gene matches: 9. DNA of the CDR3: TGTGCCAGCGGGAACAGGGGGGTGGGCACTGAAGCTTTCTTT. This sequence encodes CASGNRGVGTEAFF.

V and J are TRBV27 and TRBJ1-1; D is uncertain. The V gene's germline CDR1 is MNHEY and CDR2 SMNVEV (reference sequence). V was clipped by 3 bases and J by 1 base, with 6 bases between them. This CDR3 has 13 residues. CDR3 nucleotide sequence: TGTGCCAGCAGTTTGGCCGCGAACACTGAAGCTTTCTTT. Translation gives CASSLAANTEAFF.

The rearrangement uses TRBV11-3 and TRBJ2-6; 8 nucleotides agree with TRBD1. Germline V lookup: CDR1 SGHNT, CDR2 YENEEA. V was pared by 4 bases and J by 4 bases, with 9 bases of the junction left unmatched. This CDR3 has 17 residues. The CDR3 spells CASSSGTGSPGANVLTF. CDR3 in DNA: TGTGCCAGCAGCTCGGGGACAGGTTCGCCCGGGGCCAACGTCCTGACTTTC.

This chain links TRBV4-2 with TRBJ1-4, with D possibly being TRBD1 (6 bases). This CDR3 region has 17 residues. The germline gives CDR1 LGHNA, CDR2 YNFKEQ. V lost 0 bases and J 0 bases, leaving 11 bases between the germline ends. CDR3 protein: CASSQDGTTTTNEKLFF. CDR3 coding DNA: TGTGCCAGCAGCCAAGACGGGACAACAACAACTAATGAAAAACTGTTTTTT.

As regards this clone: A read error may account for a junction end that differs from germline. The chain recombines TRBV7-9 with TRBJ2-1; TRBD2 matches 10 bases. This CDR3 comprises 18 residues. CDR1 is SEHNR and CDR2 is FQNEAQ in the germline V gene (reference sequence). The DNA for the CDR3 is TGTTCCAGCCGCAGTAGGCTAGCGGGGGCCGACGATAGGGATGAGCAGTTCTTC. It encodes CSSRSRLAGADDRDEQFF.

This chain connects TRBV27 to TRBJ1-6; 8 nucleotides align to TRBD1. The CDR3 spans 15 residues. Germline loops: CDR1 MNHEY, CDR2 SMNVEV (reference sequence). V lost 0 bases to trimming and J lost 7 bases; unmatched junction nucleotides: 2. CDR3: CASSLSWTGNSPLHF. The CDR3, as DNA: TGTGCCAGCAGTTTATCGTGGACAGGGAATTCACCCCTCCACTTT.

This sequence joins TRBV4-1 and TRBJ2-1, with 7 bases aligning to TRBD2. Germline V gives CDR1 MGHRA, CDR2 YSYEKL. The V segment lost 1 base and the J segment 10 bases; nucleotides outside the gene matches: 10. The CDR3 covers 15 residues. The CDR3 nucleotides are TGCGCCAGCAGCCAAGGCCAGCGGGATTCTGAAGAGCAGTTCTTC. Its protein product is CASSQGQRDSEEQFF.